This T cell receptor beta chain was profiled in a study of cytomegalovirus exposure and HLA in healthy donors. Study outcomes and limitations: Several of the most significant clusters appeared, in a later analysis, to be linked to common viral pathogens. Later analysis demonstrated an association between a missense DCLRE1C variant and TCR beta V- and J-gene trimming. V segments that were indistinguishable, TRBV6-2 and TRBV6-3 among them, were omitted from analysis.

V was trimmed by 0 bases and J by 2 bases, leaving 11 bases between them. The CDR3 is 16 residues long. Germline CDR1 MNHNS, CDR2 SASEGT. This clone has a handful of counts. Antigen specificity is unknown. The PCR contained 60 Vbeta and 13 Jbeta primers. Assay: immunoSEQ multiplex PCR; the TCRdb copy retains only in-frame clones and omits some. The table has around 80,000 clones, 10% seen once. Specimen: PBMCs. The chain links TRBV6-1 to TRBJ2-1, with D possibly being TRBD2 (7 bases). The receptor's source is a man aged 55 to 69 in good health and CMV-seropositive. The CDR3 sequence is CASSEAEGGAYNEQFF. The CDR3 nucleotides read TGTGCCAGCAGTGAAGCAGAGGGGGGGGCCTACAATGAGCAGTTCTTC.